These 14 T cell receptor beta chains share one sample of origin, sequenced in a study of shared clonotypes between healthy human individuals. Some clones are missing from TCRdb's copy, which holds only in-frame ones; the method was immunoSEQ multiplex PCR. This sample has about 1.1 million clones, with around 78% found just once. The sample taken for sequencing was memory CD4+ T cells from PBMCs. The subset here: CD45RA-negative fraction. The receptors shown here come from a young man in good health. Some clones in this sample may be carry-over from other donors' samples.

With respect to this clone: At the DNA level, this CDR3 is encoded by other sequences in the same sample as well. The J gene is TRBJ2-4, the V gene TRBV5-1; D unresolved. Germline V gives CDR1 SGHRS, CDR2 YFSETQ. The CDR3 covers 14 residues. The V end was cut by 2 bases, the J end by 0 bases, with 6 bases between. CDR3 DNA sequence: TGCGCCAGCAGCTTAGACCCAGCCAAAAACATTCAGTACTTC. This codes for CASSLDPAKNIQYF.

V is TRBV28 and J is TRBJ2-3, with 11 bases matching TRBD1. The CDR3 is 16 residues long. The germline CDR1 and CDR2 sequences are MDHEN and SYDVKM. J lost 3 bases, V lost 6 bases, and 8 bases had no gene match. The CDR3 nucleotides read TGTGCCAGCAGGCCTGGACAGGGGGCGCAAACAGATACGCAGTATTTT. Translation: CASRPGQGAQTDTQYF.

The V and J genes are TRBV7-2 and TRBJ1-2; D might be TRBD1 (6 bases). This CDR3 is built from 12 residues. The germline gives CDR1 SGHTA, CDR2 FQGNSA. The ends were cut back, 3 bases at V and 8 bases at J, with 10 bases in the middle. The CDR3 reads CASSFAGHGYTF. CDR3 DNA sequence: TGTGCCAGCAGCTTCGCGGGACACGGCTACACCTTC.

This chain links TRBV28 with TRBJ2-5; possibly TRBD1 or TRBD2 for D (6 bases each). There are 14 residues in the CDR3. Trimming removed 5 bases at V and 3 bases at J, with 13 bases between. Per the germline V gene, CDR1 is MDHEN and CDR2 is SYDVKM. In DNA form, the CDR3 reads TGTGCCAGCAGTGGATTGGGGGGCGAAGAGACCCAGTACTTC. Its protein product is CASSGLGGEETQYF. The variable domain in full, with the rest retrieved from reference TRBV28 and TRBJ2-5, is DVKVTQSSRYLVKRTGEKVFLECVQDMDHENMFWYRQDPGLGLRLIYFSYDVKMKEKGDIPEGYSVSREKKERFSLILESASTNQTSMYLCASSGLGGEETQYFGPGTRLLVL.

About this clone: A read error likely explains this, since a far larger clone differs by one base. DNA of the CDR3: TGCGCCAGCAGAATGACGGATTCCTACGAGCAGTACTTC. Translated: CASRMTDSYEQYF. The rearrangement links TRBV5-1 to TRBJ2-7; D not certain. The CDR3 length is 13 residues. Between the trimmed V and J ends, which lost 5 bases and 1 base, there was a span of 10 bases. The germline gives CDR1 SGHRS, CDR2 YFSETQ.

Remarks on this clone: This same CDR3 is encoded by further DNA sequences in the sample. The chain uses TRBV28 and TRBJ2-5, with TRBD2 identical over 14 bases. J was trimmed by 5 bases and V by 6 bases; bases with no gene match: 8. The CDR3 runs 16 residues. Per the germline V gene, CDR1 is MDHEN and CDR2 is SYDVKM. The CDR3 here is CASSPGLAGGRETQYF. The CDR3, as DNA: TGTGCCAGCAGCCCCGGACTAGCGGGAGGTCGGGAGACCCAGTACTTC.

The J gene is TRBJ2-3, the V gene TRBV7-9, with D perhaps matching TRBD1 or TRBD2 (5 bases each). CDR1 is SEHNR, CDR2 FQNEAQ, per germline (reference sequence). This CDR3 region has 14 residues. The V end lost 4 bases, the J end lost 2 bases, and 10 bases lay between the germline ends. The CDR3 coding sequence is TGTGCCAGCAGCTCGGGGCAGCCCACAGATACGCAGTATTTT. Residues: CASSSGQPTDTQYF. The whole variable domain, filled in from reference TRBV7-9 and TRBJ2-3, reads DTGVSQNPRHKITKRGQNVTFRCDPISEHNRLYWYRQTLGQGPEFLTYFQNEAQLEKSRLLSDRFSAERPKGSFSTLEIQRTEQGDSAMYLCASSSGQPTDTQYFGPGTRLTVL.

This clone was seen a handful of times. This sequence joins TRBV2 and TRBJ1-4; TRBD1 matches 7 bases. The V segment lost 10 bases and the J segment 8 bases; nucleotides outside the gene matches: 13. Per the germline V gene, CDR1 is SNHLY and CDR2 is FYNNEI. CDR3 length: 14 amino acids. The CDR3 protein is CATSQGQGGEKLFF. Here the CDR3 DNA reads TGTGCCACCTCCCAGGGTCAGGGGGGCGAAAAACTGTTTTTT.

CDR3 amino acids: CASEQENQETQYF. CDR3 nucleotides: TGTGCCAGCGAACAGGAGAACCAAGAGACCCAGTACTTC. The gene calls are TRBV2 and TRBJ2-5; D is possibly TRBD1 (5 bases). The CDR3 covers 13 residues. V was shortened by 8 bases and J by 0 bases, with 10 bases between the two germline ends. The germline V gene encodes CDR1 SNHLY and CDR2 FYNNEI.

The V call is TRBV14, the J call TRBJ2-1, with 11 bases aligning to TRBD2. The V segment lost 2 bases and the J segment 0 bases; nucleotides outside the gene matches: 3. The CDR3 consists of 17 residues. Germline lookup yields CDR1 SGHDN and CDR2 FVKESK. The CDR3 region is CASSQMGLADSYNEQFF. The CDR3 nucleotides are TGTGCCAGCAGCCAAATGGGACTAGCGGACTCCTACAATGAGCAGTTCTTC. The complete variable domain, with remaining parts taken from reference TRBV14 and TRBJ2-1, reads EAGVTQFPSHSVIEKGQTVTLRCDPISGHDNLYWYRRVMGKEIKFLLHFVKESKQDESGMPNNRFLAERTGGTYSTLKVQPAELEDSGVYFCASSQMGLADSYNEQFFGPGTRLTVL.

This clone appeared once. The V and J genes are TRBV5-1 and TRBJ1-4; 9 nucleotides match TRBD1. CDR1 and CDR2 from the germline V gene are SGHRS and YFSETQ. The CDR3 is made up of 14 amino acids. J lost 6 bases, V lost 7 bases, and 7 bases had no gene match. In DNA, the CDR3 is TGCGCCAGCCACTCCGGGACAGGGCATGAAAAACTGTTTTTT. It translates to CASHSGTGHEKLFF.

The DNA for the CDR3 is TGTGCCAGCAGCCAAGCGCCAGGGGGAGTGAACCAGCCCCAGCATTTT. Translation: CASSQAPGGVNQPQHF. The chain recombines TRBV4-2 with TRBJ1-5, with TRBD1 matching 7 bases. Germline CDR1 LGHNA, CDR2 YNFKEQ. The CDR3 spans 16 residues. Trimming cost V 1 base and J 7 bases; bases outside gene matches: 10.

A remark on this clone: One end of the junction varies from germline; a read error may be responsible. Other DNA sequences in the sample encode the same CDR3. The chain uses TRBV19 and TRBJ2-2, with D possibly matching TRBD2 (5 bases). The CDR3 totals 16 residues. The germline CDR1 and CDR2 sequences are LNHDA and SQIVND (reference sequence). The CDR3 loop is CASSIVAGPNTGELFF. DNA for the CDR3: TGTGCCAGTAGTATAGTGGCGGGCCCGAACACCGGGGAGCTGTTTTTC.

This chain uses TRBV29-1 with TRBJ1-3; D uncertain. The CDR3 extends over 13 amino acids. The V gene's germline CDR1 is SQVTM and CDR2 ANQGSEA. Trimming took off 5 bases at V and 0 bases at J, with 8 bases between the two ends. The CDR3 protein is CSVTQSSGNTIYF. The CDR3 DNA reads as TGCAGCGTTACACAGAGCTCTGGAAACACCATATATTTT.